The T cell receptor beta chain described here comes from a study of lymphopenia after photon versus proton radiotherapy. Germline CDR1 reads MNHNS; CDR2 reads SASEGT. The CDR3 covers 15 residues. V was cut by 6 bases and J by 1 base, with 16 bases left in between. The method was immunoSEQ multiplex PCR; TCRdb's version includes in-frame clones alone and lacks a portion of them. The data contain 40,000 to 55,000 clones, roughly 90% of them singletons. This TCR derives from a middle-aged woman with cholangiocarcinoma. Sequencing used peripheral blood, obtained from a patient treated with photon-based radiotherapy. The V gene is TRBV6-1, the J gene TRBJ2-7, with a weak D call TRBD1 (7 bases). The chain's CDR3 is CASRGGAGGSYEQYF. CDR3 bases: TGTGCCAGCAGGGGCGGGGCAGGGGGATCCTACGAGCAGTACTTC.